The source of this T cell receptor (beta chain) is a study of cytomegalovirus exposure and HLA in healthy donors. In germline, CDR1 is MRHNA, CDR2 SNTAGT. The CDR3 is made up of 15 amino acids. V gave up 6 bases and J gave up 7 bases; unmatched junction bases: 12. Researchers ran the PCR with 60 Vbeta and 13 Jbeta primers. The assay was immunoSEQ multiplex PCR, and TCRdb's table has in-frame clones only and misses some. The sample lists some 80,000 clones, around 76% seen once, with under 7% in the top ten. Overall study findings and caveats: Per published accounts, TCR beta sequences correctly predicted the HLA-A and HLA-B alleles of most subjects.

This clone appeared once. The antigen remains undetermined. This receptor was obtained from a man aged 18-30 years in good health and CMV-seropositive. J is TRBJ2-3 and V is TRBV6-4; 8 positions match TRBD2. The sequenced sample was PBMCs. This CDR3 reads CASRVLAEAGHTQYF. In nucleotides, the CDR3 is TGTGCCAGCAGAGTACTAGCGGAGGCGGGCCATACGCAGTATTTT.